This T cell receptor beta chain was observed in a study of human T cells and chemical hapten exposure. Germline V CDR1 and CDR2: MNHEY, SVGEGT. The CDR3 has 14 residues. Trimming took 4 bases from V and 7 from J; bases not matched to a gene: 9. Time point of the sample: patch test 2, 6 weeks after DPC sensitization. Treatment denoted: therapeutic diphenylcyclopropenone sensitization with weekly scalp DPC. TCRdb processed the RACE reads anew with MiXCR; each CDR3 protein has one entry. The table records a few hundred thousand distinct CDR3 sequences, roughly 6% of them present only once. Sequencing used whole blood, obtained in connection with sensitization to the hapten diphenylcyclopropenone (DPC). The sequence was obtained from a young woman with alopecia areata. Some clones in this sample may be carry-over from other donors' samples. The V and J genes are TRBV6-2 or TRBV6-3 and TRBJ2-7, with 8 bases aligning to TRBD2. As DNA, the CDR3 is TGTGCCAGCAGTTTGGGCGGGGGGACTGGGGAGCAGTACTTC. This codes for CASSLGGGTGEQYF.